A selection of T cell receptor beta chains follows, all from one sample in a study of blood T cell repertoires in COVID-19. Clones were read by immunoSEQ multiplex PCR, and TCRdb kept only the in-frame ones, dropping some. Counted here are a few hundred thousand clones, around 80% occurring once; the ten biggest clones make up roughly 1.4%. Sequencing was carried out using peripheral blood. These receptor sequences come from a middle-aged woman who had recovered from COVID-19. Each CDR3 is given with its conserved first and last residue. D genes are given only for firm matches. Expanded clones are given a class, and other clones once, few, many or no size at all.

>TRBD1|TRBV11-3|NA|TRBJ2-2
CASSRGAGGDTGELFF
TGTGCCAGCAGCCGCGGGGCAGGGGGCGATACCGGGGAGCTGTTTTTT
>NA|TRBV11-3|NA|TRBJ2-7
CASSFGRGYSYEQYF
TGTGCCAGCAGCTTTGGCCGGGGGTACTCCTACGAGCAGTACTTC
>TRBD1|TRBV16|few|TRBJ1-1
CASSQSGQGAITEAFF
TGTGCCAGCAGCCAATCTGGGCAGGGGGCCATCACTGAAGCTTTCTTT
>TRBD1|TRBV19|NA|TRBJ1-5
CASSIRDRGNQPQHF
TGTGCCAGTAGTATCCGGGACAGGGGCAATCAGCCCCAGCATTTT
>TRBD2|TRBV29-1|NA|TRBJ2-1
CSVGLAGGSHEQFF
TGCAGCGTTGGGCTAGCGGGGGGGTCCCATGAGCAGTTCTTC
>TRBD2|TRBV5-1|NA|TRBJ2-7
CASSRTPGLTSGQYF
TGCGCCAGCAGCAGGACCCCGGGACTAACATCCGGGCAGTACTTC
>NA|TRBV2|NA|TRBJ1-6
CASSDLGSSYNSPLHF
TGTGCCAGCAGTGACTTAGGGAGTTCCTATAATTCACCCCTCCACTTT
>NA|TRBV19|NA|TRBJ2-7
CASSIGMEDYEQYF
TGTGCCAGTAGTATTGGCATGGAGGACTACGAGCAGTACTTC
>NA|TRBV5-4|NA|TRBJ1-1
CASSLDPGTEINTEAFF
TGTGCCAGCAGCTTGGATCCGGGTACCGAAATTAACACTGAAGCTTTCTTT
>NA|TRBV9|NA|TRBJ2-1
CASGGGAEQFF
TGTGCCAGCGGGGGGGGCGCGGAGCAGTTCTTC
>TRBD2|TRBV11-3|few|TRBJ2-7
CASSPAGASYEQYF
TGTGCCAGCAGCCCAGCGGGGGCATCCTACGAGCAGTACTTC
>TRBD1|TRBV6-5|NA|TRBJ1-2
CASSPGQSIHGYTF
TGTGCCAGCAGTCCGGGACAGTCCATTCATGGCTACACCTTC
>NA|TRBV6-2/TRBV6-3|NA|TRBJ2-5
CASSYAGALTQYF
TGTGCCAGCAGTTACGCGGGGGCCCTAACCCAGTACTTC
>TRBD2|TRBV30|NA|TRBJ2-3
CARSSGRTDTQYF
TGTGCCCGGAGTAGCGGGCGCACAGATACGCAGTATTTT
>TRBD1|TRBV4-2|NA|TRBJ1-1
CASSQAEGGVGEAFF
TGTGCCAGCAGCCAAGCGGAAGGGGGCGTCGGTGAAGCTTTCTTT
>TRBD2|TRBV5-4|NA|TRBJ2-1
CASSLAATSSSYNEQFF
TGTGCCAGCAGCTTGGCTGCGACTAGCAGCTCCTACAATGAGCAGTTCTTC
>TRBD2|TRBV10-3|NA|TRBJ2-7
CATTGGTSLEQYF
TGTGCCACCACCGGGGGGACCTCTCTCGAGCAGTACTTC
>TRBD1|TRBV29-1|NA|TRBJ2-2
CSVYDRETGELFF
TGCAGCGTTTATGACAGGGAAACCGGGGAGCTGTTTTTT
>NA|TRBV9|NA|TRBJ2-2
CASSGLTGSGELFF
TGTGCCAGCAGCGGATTGACGGGATCCGGGGAGCTGTTTTTT
>NA|TRBV6-2/TRBV6-3|NA|TRBJ1-1
CASSYLSGGRMNTEAFF
TGTGCCAGCAGTTACCTAAGTGGGGGCAGAATGAACACTGAAGCTTTCTTT
>NA|TRBV7-2|NA|TRBJ1-5
CASSLSSQFNQPQHF
TGTGCCAGCAGCTTATCTAGTCAGTTTAATCAGCCCCAGCATTTT
>NA|TRBV21-1|NA|TRBJ2-5
CASSLTRTSGPQETQYF
TGTGCCAGCAGCCTTACTAGGACTAGCGGGCCCCAAGAGACCCAGTACTTC
>TRBD1|TRBV19|NA|TRBJ2-6
CATDPSPGQGARGANVLTF
TGTGCCACCGACCCTAGTCCTGGACAGGGGGCACGGGGGGCCAACGTCCTGACTTTC
>TRBD1|TRBV28|NA|TRBJ2-2
CASSLTGVGTGELFF
TGTGCCAGCAGCCTTACAGGGGTAGGCACCGGGGAGCTGTTTTTT
>NA|TRBV18|NA|TRBJ2-5
CASSPRTAQETQYF
TGTGCCAGCTCACCTCGGACAGCTCAAGAGACCCAGTACTTC
>TRBD1|TRBV30|NA|TRBJ1-1
CAWRGDRNTEAFF
TGTGCCTGGAGGGGGGACAGGAACACTGAAGCTTTCTTT
>NA|TRBV9|once|TRBJ2-6
CASSVALAASSGANVLTF
TGTGCCAGCAGCGTAGCTTTAGCAGCTTCCTCTGGGGCCAACGTCCTGACTTTC
>TRBD1|TRBV7-9|NA|TRBJ1-1
CASSLVQGAGTEAFF
TGTGCCAGCAGCTTAGTTCAGGGGGCGGGCACTGAAGCTTTCTTT
>NA|TRBV11-2|NA|TRBJ2-7
CASSALGREQYF
TGTGCCAGCAGCGCGCTGGGCCGCGAGCAGTACTTC
>NA|TRBV5-1|NA|TRBJ1-1
CANTELRDTEAFF
TGCGCCAACACGGAACTCCGGGACACTGAAGCTTTCTTT
>TRBD1|TRBV5-8|NA|TRBJ1-2
CASSSGTGDEGYTF
TGTGCCAGCAGCTCAGGGACAGGGGATGAGGGCTACACCTTC
>NA|TRBV30|NA|TRBJ1-1
CAWRQGLLNTEAFF
TGTGCCTGGAGGCAGGGTCTTCTGAACACTGAAGCTTTCTTT